The present T cell receptor beta chain was sequenced within a study of HIV-infected patients and healthy controls. Study-level findings and limits: Diversity differences between study cohorts were not due to their slight age and sex differences. Untreated HIV+ repertoires had roughly threefold fewer distinct CDR3s and lower Shannon diversity than healthy controls.

Antiretroviral therapy had run roughly three months, about 14 weeks, before follow-up blood collection. The repertoire came from unfractionated whole blood and reflected all unsorted peripheral T cells. The CDR3 extends over 13 amino acids. Per the germline V gene, CDR1 is LGHDT and CDR2 is YNNKEL (reference sequence). Reverse transcription used around 500 ng RNA and constant-region primers for alpha and beta. Using multiplexing indices, alpha and beta chain libraries were generated apart by chain-specific third strand synthesis. One entry per CDR3 protein results from TCRdb running MiXCR on the 5' RACE reads. The table has roughly 20,000 distinct CDR3 sequences, under 9% seen once. There are many counts of this clonotype. The antigen is unknown.

This specimen was blood, taken during antiretroviral therapy. This receptor was obtained from an adult with HIV infection. This sequence joins TRBV3-1 and TRBJ1-1, with D uncertain. In nucleotides, the CDR3 is TGTGCTTCCTCCCGGGAGCCCAACACTGAAGCTTTCTTT. It translates to CASSREPNTEAFF.